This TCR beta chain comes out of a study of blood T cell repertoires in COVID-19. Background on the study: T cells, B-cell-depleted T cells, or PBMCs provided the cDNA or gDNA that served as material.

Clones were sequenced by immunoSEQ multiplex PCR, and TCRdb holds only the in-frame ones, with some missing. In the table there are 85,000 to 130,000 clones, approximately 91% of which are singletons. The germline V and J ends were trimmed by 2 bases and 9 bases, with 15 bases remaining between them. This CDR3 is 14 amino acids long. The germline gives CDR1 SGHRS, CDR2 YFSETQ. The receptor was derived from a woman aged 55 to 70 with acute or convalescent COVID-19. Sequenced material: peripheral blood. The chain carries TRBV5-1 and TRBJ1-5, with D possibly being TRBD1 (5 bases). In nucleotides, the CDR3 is TGCGCCAGCAGCTTTGGCCTAGAGGGACTGCCCCAGCATTTT. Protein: CASSFGLEGLPQHF.